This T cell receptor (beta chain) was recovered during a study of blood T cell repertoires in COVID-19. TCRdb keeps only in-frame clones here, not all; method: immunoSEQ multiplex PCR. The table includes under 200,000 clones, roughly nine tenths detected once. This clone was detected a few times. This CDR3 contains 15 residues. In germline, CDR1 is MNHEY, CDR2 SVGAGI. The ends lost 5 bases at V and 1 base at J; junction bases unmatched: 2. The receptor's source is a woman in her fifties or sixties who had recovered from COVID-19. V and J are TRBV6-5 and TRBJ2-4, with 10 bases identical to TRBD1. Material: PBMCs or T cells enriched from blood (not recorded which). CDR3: CASSKTGGAKNIQYF. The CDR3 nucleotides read TGTGCCAGCAGTAAGACAGGGGGCGCCAAAAACATTCAGTACTTC.